Below are 29 T cell receptor delta chains sequenced from a single sample in a study of gamma-delta chains in newborns, infants, children. TCRdb re-analyzed the reads via CATT. The repertoire includes about 4,000 delta-chain clones, under 15% of them detected once, and 7.5% to 9.5% sits in the top ten. Input material: blood. All receptors derive from a child who was a newborn, infant or young child, either healthy, febrile or measles-vaccinated (not recorded which).

This clone is labeled as medium-sized. The rearrangement links TRDV2 to TRDJ3, with 7 nucleotides matching TRDD3. J gave up 0 bases and V 0 bases, and 10 bases lay outside the gene matches. Germline CDR1 and CDR2: GEAIGNYY and EKD. This CDR3 is built from 20 residues. The DNA for the CDR3 is TGTGCCTGTGACACCGCATCTGGGGGTCTCAGCTCCTGGGACACCCGACAGATGTTTTTC. Protein: CACDTASGGLSSWDTRQMFF.

Concerning this clone: This may be a read error, as it is one base from a much larger clone. This chain uses TRDV1 with TRDJ1, with TRDD3 matching over 10 bases. The J gene, not given by TCRdb, was assigned here from a germline match of the nucleotide sequence. Per the germline V gene, CDR1 is TSWWSYY and CDR2 is QGS. This CDR3 is 22 amino acids long. The ends lost 2 bases at V and 0 bases at J; junction bases unmatched: 21. CDR3: CALGEELPIHNWGMRHTDKLIF. DNA for the CDR3: TGTGCTCTTGGGGAAGAGCTTCCCATACATAACTGGGGGATGCGCCACACCGATAAACTCATCTTT.

To note about this clone: One base away lies a much larger clone, so this may be a sequencing read error. Within the sample, other DNA sequences also encode this same CDR3. The V gene is TRDV2, the J gene TRDJ2; TRDD3 matches 12 bases. The CDR3 runs to 19 residues. The germline CDR1 and CDR2 sequences are GEAIGNYY and EKD. CDR3 loop: CACDPVLGDTKALTAQLFF. The DNA for the CDR3 is TGCGCCTGTGACCCCGTACTGGGGGATACAAAAGCTTTGACAGCACAACTCTTCTTT.

This clone is labeled as large. Other DNA variants within this sample encode the same CDR3. This chain connects TRDV2 to TRDJ1; the match to TRDD3 covers 8 bases. V was clipped by 0 bases and J by 0 bases; unmatched bases: 14. Per germline, CDR1 GEAIGNYY and CDR2 EKD. There are 19 residues in the CDR3. CDR3 loop: CACDTVSRDTPWDTDKLIF. The DNA of the CDR3 is TGTGCCTGTGACACCGTCAGTAGGGATACGCCGTGGGACACCGATAAACTCATCTTT.

This clone was seen a few times. The genes are TRDV2 and TRDJ1; 9 bases are shared with TRDD3. This CDR3 comprises 17 residues. J gave up 0 bases and V 2 bases, and 9 bases lay outside the gene matches. Germline V gives CDR1 GEAIGNYY, CDR2 EKD. The CDR3 region is CACDKITGGPYTDKLIF. The CDR3 bases are TGTGCCTGTGACAAAATTACTGGGGGACCGTACACCGATAAACTCATCTTT.

Of note for this clone: A much larger clonotype is one base distant, so this may be a read error. CDR3 DNA: TGTGCTCTTGGGGATCCTCCCCTTCCTCCTTACTGGGGGATAGGACGGAGGACCGATAAACTCATCTTT. This gives the protein CALGDPPLPPYWGIGRRTDKLIF. The J gene is TRDJ1, the V gene TRDV1, with TRDD3 identical over 11 bases. TCRdb gives no J gene; it was assigned here by matching the DNA to germline. This CDR3 spans 23 amino acids. Per germline, CDR1 TSWWSYY and CDR2 QGS. V shed 3 bases and J 2 bases; nucleotides not matched to a gene: 26.

This clone was found a few times. This may arise from a read error, as a much more abundant clone is one base away. The identical CDR3 is also encoded by other nucleotide sequences in the sample. The chain couples TRDV2 to TRDJ3; TRDD3 aligns across 11 bases. There are 19 residues in the CDR3. The germline V gene has CDR1 GEAIGNYY and CDR2 EKD. CDR3 in amino acids: CACDTLGDTSSWDTRQMFF. The CDR3 bases are TGTGCCTGTGACACCCTGGGGGATACCTCCTCGTGGGACACTCGACAGATGTTTTTC.

This clone is labeled medium-sized. Other DNA sequences in the same sample also yield this CDR3. This chain links TRDV2 with TRDJ1; the match to TRDD3 covers 9 bases. Germline CDR1 and CDR2: GEAIGNYY and EKD. After removal of 3 bases from V and 7 bases from J, the junction contained 8 bases not matched to a gene. This CDR3 has 14 amino acids. In nucleotides, the CDR3 is TGTGCCTGTGACCCCATCAGGGGATACGTTAAACTCATCTTT. Translated: CACDPIRGYVKLIF.

Concerning this clone: Since a much larger clone is just one base distant, this may be a read error. Distinct nucleotide sequences in the sample also encode this CDR3. This chain uses TRDV2 with TRDJ1; TRDD3 matches 9 bases. Germline V lookup: CDR1 GEAIGNYY, CDR2 EKD. The CDR3 runs to 14 residues. The J segment lost 7 bases and the V segment lost 7 bases, leaving 12 bases of the junction unmatched. CDR3 nucleotides: TGTGCCTGCGACCCCATCAGGGGATACGTTAAACTCATCTTT. Protein sequence: CACDPIRGYVKLIF.

The table lists this clone with a few counts. One base away lies a much larger clone, so this may be a sequencing read error. The V call is TRDV2, the J call TRDJ1, with TRDD3 matching over 12 bases. TCRdb leaves out the J gene; it was filled in here by matching the DNA to germline. The CDR3 is made up of 18 amino acids. Germline V lookup: CDR1 GEAIGNYY, CDR2 EKD. V lost 0 bases, J lost 4 bases, and 11 bases stayed unmatched. This chain's CDR3 is CACDTGRLGDTAYDKLIF. In nucleotides, the CDR3 is TGTGCCTGTGACACCGGTAGGCTGGGGGATACGGCCTACGATAAACTCATCTTT.

This clone turned up a few times. A much bigger clone sits one base away, suggesting this may be a read error. This specimen includes other DNA sequences encoding the same CDR3. The chain links TRDV2 to TRDJ1; 8 bases match TRDD3. CDR3 length: 17 residues. Germline CDR1 and CDR2: GEAIGNYY and EKD. V shed 4 bases and J 0 bases; nucleotides not matched to a gene: 12. CDR3 sequence: CACDPIPRDTHTDKLIF. CDR3 coding DNA: TGTGCCTGTGATCCAATACCTAGGGATACGCACACCGATAAACTCATCTTT.

To note about this clone: TCRdb's entry gives the protein of a much larger clone, which mismatches this DNA's translation at residue 6, likely from a read error; the protein reported here is translated from the DNA. This sequence joins TRDV1 and TRDJ1; 8 bases match TRDD3. The CDR3 totals 14 residues. CDR1 is TSWWSYY, CDR2 QGS, per germline. Trimming cost V 6 bases and J 3 bases; bases outside gene matches: 6. CDR3 coding DNA: TGTGCTCTTGGCAAGGAGGGATACGCCGATAAACTCATCTTT. It yields the protein CALGKEGYADKLIF.

Details on this clone: A read error may be the cause here, since a much bigger clone is one base away. This chain links TRDV2 with TRDJ1; 9 bases line up with TRDD3. TCRdb lists no J gene, so it was determined here by aligning the DNA to germline. V shed 3 bases, J shed 0 bases, and the junction held 7 bases outside the gene matches. The CDR3 extends over 16 amino acids. Germline-derived CDR1 and CDR2 are GEAIGNYY and EKD. The CDR3: CACDSVLGEYTDKLIF. CDR3 bases: TGTGCCTGTGACTCTGTACTGGGGGAGTACACCGATAAACTCATCTTT.

With respect to this clone: The amino acid sequence in TCRdb belongs to a much larger clone and departs from this DNA's translation at residue 12, likely a sequencing read error; the sequence shown is translated from the DNA. CDR3 region: CACDMIGGSGDNLIF. CDR3 sequence (DNA): TGTGCCTGTGACATGATTGGGGGATCAGGCGATAACCTCATCTTT. The chain employs TRDV2 and TRDJ1; the match to TRDD3 covers 8 bases. CDR3 length: 15 amino acids. The germline V gene encodes CDR1 GEAIGNYY and CDR2 EKD.

This clone rates as medium-sized. This chain uses TRDV1 with TRDJ1; 8 bases map to TRDD3. J gave up 0 bases and V 0 bases, and 18 bases lay outside the gene matches. This CDR3 is 21 amino acids long. Germline values: CDR1 TSWWSYY, CDR2 QGS. The CDR3 sequence: CALGELCPGNYWGPNTDKLIF. The CDR3 coding sequence is TGTGCTCTTGGGGAACTTTGCCCGGGCAATTACTGGGGGCCCAACACCGATAAACTCATCTTT.

A remark on this clone: A junction boundary mismatches the germline segment, possibly from a read error. The sample has other DNA sequences that encode this CDR3 too. This chain connects TRDV1 to TRDJ1; 8 positions agree with TRDD3. The J gene comes from matching the DNA to germline here; TCRdb lacks it. CDR3 length: 25 amino acids. Germline-derived CDR1 and CDR2 are TSWWSYY and QGS. The CDR3 spells CALGELSSFPYWGLRGALYTDKLIF. Here the CDR3 DNA reads TGTGCTCTTGGGGAACTCTCCTCCTTTCCGTACTGGGGGTTACGCGGAGCGTTGTACACCGACAAACTCATCTTT.

This clone was detected only a few times. This sample also contains other DNA sequences that code for the same CDR3. The V call is TRDV2, the J call TRDJ2; D unresolved. Trimming shortened V by 3 bases and J by 3 bases, and 13 bases separated the two germline ends. The germline V gene has CDR1 GEAIGNYY and CDR2 EKD. The CDR3 has 15 amino acids. This CDR3 reads CACDFLKGLTAQLFF. DNA of the CDR3: TGTGCCTGTGACTTCTTGAAGGGTCTGACAGCACAACTCTTCTTT.

Relative to its sample, this clone is medium-sized. Other DNA sequences of this sample code for an identical CDR3. This chain joins TRDV1 and TRDJ1; tentative D call: TRDD3 (5 bases). This CDR3 is 19 amino acids long. V was trimmed by 3 bases and J by 2 bases, leaving 25 bases between them. The germline CDR1 and CDR2 sequences are TSWWSYY and QGS. The CDR3 DNA follows: TGTGCTCTTGGGGATCGCTTATTTTCCACCACTGACTGGACCGATAAACTCATCTTT. Translated, it gives CALGDRLFSTTDWTDKLIF.

Worth noting for this clone: Since a far larger clone is one base different, this is likely a read error. V gene TRDV2 combines with J gene TRDJ1; maybe TRDD3 (6 bases). In the absence of a J gene in TCRdb, the DNA was matched to germline to assign it here. This CDR3 has 17 amino acids. Germline-derived CDR1 and CDR2 are GEAIGNYY and EKD. Trimming pared 3 bases from V and 0 bases from J, leaving 19 bases between. CDR3 bases: TGTGCCTGTGACGGCGTGGGTGGGGGCCAGTACACCGATAAACTCATCTTT. It yields the protein CACDGVGGGQYTDKLIF.

Concerning this clone: A much larger clonotype is one base distant, so this may be a read error. The rearrangement joins TRDV2 to TRDJ3; 9 positions match TRDD3. There are 20 residues in the CDR3. V was pared by 3 bases and J by 0 bases, with 11 bases of the junction left unmatched. Germline V gene lookup returns CDR1 GEAIGNYY and CDR2 EKD. CDR3 residues: CACDALLGDPSSWDTRQMFF. CDR3 DNA sequence: TGTGCCTGTGACGCTCTACTGGGGGACCCCAGCTCCTGGGACACCCGACAGATGTTTTTC.

The chain couples TRDV2 to TRDJ1, with D perhaps matching TRDD3 (5 bases). The J gene comes from matching the DNA to germline here; TCRdb lacks it. In germline, CDR1 is GEAIGNYY, CDR2 EKD. The CDR3 loop spans 17 amino acids. V shed 3 bases and J shed 7 bases, with 26 bases lying between them. CDR3 nucleotide sequence: TGTGCCTGTGACCCTGTATACCGTAGTAGGGGGTCATCTAAACTCATCTTT. This encodes CACDPVYRSRGSSKLIF.

V and J are TRDV2 and TRDJ1, with 7 positions matching TRDD3. The J gene, left out of TCRdb, was set here by checking the DNA against germline. V dropped 2 bases and J dropped 7; count of bases not matched to a gene: 9. The CDR3 runs to 14 residues. The germline V gene encodes CDR1 GEAIGNYY and CDR2 EKD. The CDR3 sequence: CACDILGPSGKLIF. Written as DNA, the CDR3 is TGTGCCTGTGACATACTGGGGCCCTCCGGTAAACTCATCTTT.

Turning to this clone: The TCRdb protein, from a much larger clone, departs from this DNA's translation at residue 4, likely by read error; the protein shown derives from the DNA. The V gene is TRDV2, the J gene TRDJ1; 10 positions agree with TRDD3. Germline-derived CDR1 and CDR2 are GEAIGNYY and EKD. This CDR3 is built from 18 residues. This CDR3 is CACGTGFRGIRSNDKLIF. CDR3 nucleotide sequence: TGTGCCTGTGGCACCGGATTTAGGGGGATACGGTCTAACGATAAACTCATCTTT.

On this clone: This may be a read error: a much more frequent sequence differs by one nucleotide. The rearrangement joins TRDV2 to TRDJ3; the match to TRDD3 covers 7 bases. Assignment of the J gene here rests on matching the DNA to germline, because TCRdb gives none. The CDR3 covers 19 residues. Per germline, CDR1 GEAIGNYY and CDR2 EKD. The CDR3 DNA sequence: TGTGCCTGTGACACAATGGGGGACCACAGCTCCTGGGACACCCGAAAGATGTTTTTC. Translated: CACDTMGDHSSWDTRKMFF.

As for this clone: A read error is the likely source, as a far larger clone sits one nucleotide away. This rearrangement joins TRDV1 to TRDJ1; maybe TRDD3 (7 bases). TCRdb is silent on the J gene; assignment here came from matching the DNA to germline. CDR3 length: 23 amino acids. CDR1 is TSWWSYY and CDR2 is QGS in the germline V gene. V was pared by 1 base and J by 1 base, with 34 bases between. The CDR3 here is CALGERRRSYLGWGQRGTDKLIF. In DNA form, the CDR3 reads TGTGCTCTTGGGGAACGGAGACGGTCCTACTTGGGCTGGGGGCAAAGGGGCACCGATAAACTCATCTTT.

Regarding this clone: TCRdb's protein for this DNA is that of a much larger clone and differs from the translation at residue 19, likely a read error; the protein shown is the DNA translation. The CDR3 spells CACDTVIKTGGSNSPTDKPIF. CDR3 DNA sequence: TGTGCCTGTGACACGGTAATAAAAACTGGGGGATCGAACAGCCCGACCGATAAACCCATCTTT. The V and J genes are TRDV2 and TRDJ1, with TRDD3 matching 10 bases. CDR1 and CDR2 (germline): GEAIGNYY, EKD. The CDR3 is made up of 21 amino acids.

With respect to this clone: This clone may be a read error of a much larger clone one base away. The chain employs TRDV2 and TRDJ1; 10 bases are a match to TRDD3. This CDR3 is built from 18 residues. J lost 4 bases, V lost 0 bases, and 13 bases had no gene match. Germline V gives CDR1 GEAIGNYY, CDR2 EKD. DNA of the CDR3: TGTGCCTGTGACACCTTAGAGACTGGGGGATGTTCGCTCGATAAACTCATCTTT. Translation gives CACDTLETGGCSLDKLIF.

As concerns this clone: It may be a read error: a sequence one base away is much more abundant. The sample has other DNA sequences that encode this CDR3 too. For the CDR3, the DNA is TGTGCCTGTGACACCCTAGAAGTGCTGGGGGATAACTCCTGGGACACCCGACAGATGTTTTTC. This encodes CACDTLEVLGDNSWDTRQMFF. J is TRDJ3 and V is TRDV2; 10 nucleotides agree with TRDD3. The germline CDR1 and CDR2 sequences are GEAIGNYY and EKD. This CDR3 has 21 residues. The junction had 10 bases not matched to a gene; V was cut back by 0 bases and J by 0 bases.

By share, this clone counts as large. Other DNA sequences in this specimen translate into the identical CDR3. The chain uses TRDV2 and TRDJ3; TRDD3 agrees at 9 bases. V lost 0 bases, J lost 0 bases, and 5 bases stayed unmatched. CDR3 length: 19 residues. Germline loops: CDR1 GEAIGNYY, CDR2 EKD. The DNA of the CDR3 is TGTGCCTGTGACACCGTACTGGGGGACAGCTCCTGGGACACCCGACAGATGTTTTTC. It is translated as CACDTVLGDSSWDTRQMFF.